A selection of T cell receptor beta chains follows, all from one sample in a study of control samples from healthy donors and cancer patients. TCRdb's copy holds only in-frame clones and misses some; the assay was immunoSEQ multiplex PCR. Of around 90,000 clones in the sample, more than 75% were seen once. Sequencing used blood. These TCRs come from a woman in her thirties or forties in good health. Each CDR3 is given with its conserved first and last residue. The D gene is left open where the match is weak. Clone size, where shown, is once, few, many, or a class for clones that have expanded.

NA	TRBJ1-2	TRBD1	TRBV11-3	TGTGCCAGCAGCCAGGGGGCGGTTGGCTACACCTTC	CASSQGAVGYTF
NA	TRBJ1-5	NA	TRBV6-2/TRBV6-3	TGTGCCAGCAGCCTCCAACAGGGCCGGCAGCCCCAGCATTTT	CASSLQQGRQPQHF
NA	TRBJ2-7	TRBD1	TRBV13	TGTGCCAGCAGCTCCGACAGGGGGCCACCCTACGAGCAGTACTTC	CASSSDRGPPYEQYF
NA	TRBJ1-2	NA	TRBV7-2	TGTGCCAGCAGCTTAACCCAGGGTTGGAATGGCTACACCTTC	CASSLTQGWNGYTF
NA	TRBJ1-2	TRBD1	TRBV4-3	TGCGCCAGCAGCCAAGAAGGACAGGCCCTCTATGGCTACACCTTC	CASSQEGQALYGYTF
NA	TRBJ2-3	NA	TRBV24-1	TGTGCCACCAGCACCCGGACGGAAACAGATACGCAGTATTTT	CATSTRTETDTQYF
NA	TRBJ2-3	NA	TRBV20-1	TGCAGTGCGAGTCCCCCCCAGTATGATACGCAGTATTTT	CSASPPQYDTQYF
NA	TRBJ2-7	TRBD1	TRBV5-1	TGCGCCAGCAGCCCGCTGGACAGGGTAACAGGGGAGCAGTACTTC	CASSPLDRVTGEQYF
NA	TRBJ1-3	TRBD1	TRBV5-5	TGTGCCAGCAGTCCCCGGACAGGGCAGGGAAACACCATATATTTT	CASSPRTGQGNTIYF
NA	TRBJ2-1	NA	TRBV9	TGTGCCAGCAGCCCTGCGTGGGGGAATGAGCAGTTCTTC	CASSPAWGNEQFF
once	TRBJ2-4	NA	TRBV29-1	TGCAGCGTAGTCGGCAGGGGAAACATTCAGTACTTC	CSVVGRGNIQYF
NA	TRBJ2-4	TRBD1	TRBV3-1/TRBV3-2	TGTGCCAGCAGCCAAACAGGGGGCGCTAGGGCCAAAAACATTCAGTACTTC	CASSQTGGARAKNIQYF
NA	TRBJ2-2	NA	TRBV5-4	TGTGCCAGCAGCGGGGGGGGCGGGGCCGGGGAGCTGTTTTTT	CASSGGGGAGELFF
NA	TRBJ1-1	NA	TRBV7-9	TGTGCCAGCAGAACGGGGGTTGAAGCTTTCTTT	CASRTGVEAFF
once	TRBJ2-3	NA	TRBV9	TGTGCCAGCAGCGGATTAGCGTCAGATACGCAGTATTTT	CASSGLASDTQYF
NA	TRBJ2-1	NA	TRBV12-3/TRBV12-4	TGTGCCAGCAGTTTGTTGCCCGGGCAGGGGTTCTTC	CASSLLPGQGFF
NA	TRBJ1-2	TRBD1	TRBV7-2	TGTGCCAGCAGCCCCTACAGGACAGGCAGCTATGGCTACACCTTC	CASSPYRTGSYGYTF
NA	TRBJ2-3	TRBD1	TRBV6-5	TGTGCCAGTACCGCAGGGGGAGATACGCAGTATTTT	CASTAGGDTQYF
NA	TRBJ2-3	NA	TRBV5-4	TGTGCCAGCAGCCCTGACAGTTTCACAGATACGCAGTATTTT	CASSPDSFTDTQYF
NA	TRBJ2-7	TRBD1	TRBV4-1	TGCGCCAGCAGCCAAGGCACGACAGGGATGTACGAGCAGTACTTC	CASSQGTTGMYEQYF
NA	TRBJ1-6	NA	TRBV18	TGTGCCAGCTCACCCGGGCGGAGCTCCTATAATTCACCCCTCCACTTT	CASSPGRSSYNSPLHF
NA	TRBJ1-5	NA	TRBV13	TGTGCCAGCAGCTTGGGTGGGAGCAATCAGCCCCAGCATTTT	CASSLGGSNQPQHF
NA	TRBJ2-2	NA	TRBV4-3	TGCGCCAGCAGCCAAGGCCACGGGAGCTCGACCGGGGAGCTGTTTTTT	CASSQGHGSSTGELFF
NA	TRBJ1-1	NA	TRBV5-8	TGTGCCAGCATCCGTCGGGGGATTTCGGAAACTTTCTTT	CASIRRGISETFF